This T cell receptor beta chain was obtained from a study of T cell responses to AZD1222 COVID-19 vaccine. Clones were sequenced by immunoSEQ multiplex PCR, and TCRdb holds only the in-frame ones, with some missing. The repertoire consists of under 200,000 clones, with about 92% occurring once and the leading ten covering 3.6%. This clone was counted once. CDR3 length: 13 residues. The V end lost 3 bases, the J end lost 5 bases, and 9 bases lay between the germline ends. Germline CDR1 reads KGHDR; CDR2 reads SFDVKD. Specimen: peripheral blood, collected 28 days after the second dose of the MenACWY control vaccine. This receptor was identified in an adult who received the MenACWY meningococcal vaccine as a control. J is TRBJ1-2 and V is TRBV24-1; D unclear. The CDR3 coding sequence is TGTGCCACCAGTGATCCAAGCCAGTATGGCTACACCTTC. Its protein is CATSDPSQYGYTF.